The clone carrying this T cell receptor beta chain was found once. The target antigen is unknown. The data derive from a study of cytomegalovirus exposure and HLA in healthy donors. Study-level points and caveats: Previous analysis showed most TCR beta V segments were productive about 87% or about 30% of the time. Using a false discovery rate of 0.05, a later analysis showed that approximately 16,000 TCR beta sequences were associated with HLA alleles.

The CDR3 contains 12 residues. Germline CDR1 MNHEY, CDR2 SMNVEV (reference sequence). V was trimmed by 7 bases and J by 5 bases, leaving 11 bases between them. This PCR relied on a set of 60 Vbeta primers and 13 Jbeta primers. Using immunoSEQ multiplex PCR, the repertoire was profiled, and TCRdb retains in-frame clones only, with some absent. This table has approximately 120,000 clones, over 65% appearing once. This TCR derives from a man in his forties in good health and CMV-seropositive. Sequencing was done on a sample of PBMCs. The rearrangement uses TRBV27 and TRBJ2-5, with D uncertain. The CDR3 DNA follows: TGTGCCAGCACTTTCCGTCGGGAGACCCAGTACTTC. Translation: CASTFRRETQYF.